This T cell receptor beta chain was recorded in a study of blood T cell repertoires in COVID-19. Background on the study: Sample material is recorded as cDNA or gDNA derived from T cells, B-cell-depleted T cells, or PBMCs.

Cohorts were based on clinical histories the participants reported. Symptom resolution, clearance, or two negative PCRs marked donors in Cohort 3 as recovered. This CDR3 has 14 amino acids. Trimming removed 5 bases at V and 6 bases at J, with 14 bases between. Germline V gene lookup returns CDR1 SGHDN and CDR2 FVKESK. How the authors handled the data: Quantification of nucleated cells was approximated via reference gene primer amplification. Here immunoSEQ multiplex PCR was the method, and the copy in TCRdb shows in-frame clones only, minus some. The DNA gave D and trimming, while V, J and clone size come from that table. Here the sample spans a few hundred thousand clones, around 85% being singletons.

J is TRBJ2-1 and V is TRBV14; D is perhaps TRBD2 (5 bases). The sequenced sample consisted of PBMCs or T cells enriched from blood (not recorded which). The TCR originated in a woman aged 45-60 years who had recovered from COVID-19. Written as DNA, the CDR3 is TGTGCCAGCAGCTTCCACCTTACTAGCAATGAGCAGTTCTTC. Translated, it gives CASSFHLTSNEQFF.